This TCR beta chain was documented in a study of OX40 agonist ivuxolimab in advanced cancers. From germline, CDR1 is MNHEY and CDR2 SVGAGI. This CDR3 spans 13 amino acids. The ends were cut back, 7 bases at V and 5 bases at J, with 14 bases in the middle. Sampling times: baseline, cycle 4 day 1, cycle 7 day 1. Generated by immunoSEQ multiplex PCR, the TCRdb table keeps only in-frame clones and is missing some. There are 80,000 to 95,000 clones in the sample; 70% to 90% occur only once, and roughly 2% lies in the top ten. Sequencing used CD4+ or CD8+ T cells sorted from blood, obtained in a trial of the OX40 agonist ivuxolimab. The chain has TRBV6-5 and TRBJ2-5; a possible D gene is TRBD2 (6 bases). The receptor was derived from an adult with an advanced solid tumor such as melanoma, head and neck, liver or kidney cancer. CDR3 protein: CASTQDGGETQYF. CDR3 DNA sequence: TGTGCCAGCACCCAGGACGGGGGTGAGACCCAGTACTTC.